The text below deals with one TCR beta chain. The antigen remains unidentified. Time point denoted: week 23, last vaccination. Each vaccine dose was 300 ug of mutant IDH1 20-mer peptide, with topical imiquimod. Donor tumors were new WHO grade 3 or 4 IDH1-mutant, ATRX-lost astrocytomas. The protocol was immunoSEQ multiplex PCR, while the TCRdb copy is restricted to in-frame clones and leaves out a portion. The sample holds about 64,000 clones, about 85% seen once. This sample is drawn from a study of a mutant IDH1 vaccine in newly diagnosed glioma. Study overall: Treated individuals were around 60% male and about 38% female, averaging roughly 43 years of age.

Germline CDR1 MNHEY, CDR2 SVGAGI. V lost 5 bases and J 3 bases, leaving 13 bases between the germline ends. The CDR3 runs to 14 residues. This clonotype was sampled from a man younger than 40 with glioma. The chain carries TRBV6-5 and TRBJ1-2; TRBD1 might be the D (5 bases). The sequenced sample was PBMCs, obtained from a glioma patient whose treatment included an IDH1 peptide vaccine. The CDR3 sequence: CASSPPQGDYGYTF. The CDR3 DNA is TGTGCCAGCAGTCCCCCGCAGGGTGACTATGGCTACACCTTC.